This T cell receptor beta chain derives from a study of T cell responses to AZD1222 COVID-19 vaccine (dated by TCRdb to about 2021). Study-level background: AZD1222 recipients whose second dose came at about 4 weeks and those whose second dose came at about 12 weeks were combined into one group, since spike-specific TCR depth and breadth did not differ between the two schedules. TCR sequencing was performed for fewer than 250 trial participants, of whom about 200 were given two doses of AZD1222 and some 26 were given two doses of MenACWY control vaccine. Trial participants were enrolled by age into 18-55, 56-69 and 70-plus year subgroups, with about 150, 28 and 57 TCR-sequenced participants respectively. What the study reported, not specific to this receptor: Only five to seven AZD1222 recipients were SARS-CoV-2 seropositive at baseline, limiting conclusions about previously exposed vaccinees. After two AZD1222 doses, both the breadth and the depth of spike-specific TCRs were significantly higher than at day 0 and than in MenACWY recipients. The 56-69-year group was small, and its depth increase did not reach significance, likely because of low power. Nearly half of unique spike-specific TCRs reportedly recognized epitopes outside regions mutated in the B.1.351 and B.1.1.7 variants. CD4 TCRs associated with the vaccine covered the entire spike protein, and the dominant responses were in regions 160-218 and 743-854. No day 14 peak-response samples were available, so repertoires were characterized only after the peak T cell response. Most participants were white British and females outnumbered males, and the authors suggested that clonal diversity may have been underestimated.

This clone was seen more than once but under ten times. Its antigen remains undetermined. No per-base quality is available; no much larger clone lies one base away. Taken with the paper, the label for time point translates to: baseline before first vaccination. Samples from vaccinated people were obtained from the UK trials COV001 and COV002, which included a single-blind randomized controlled phase 2/3 trial of AZD1222 (ChAdOx1 nCoV-19) in healthy adults. Trial participant PBMC samples were collected at day 0 and day 28 after the second dose for TCRbeta chain sequencing. Spanning cysteine to phenylalanine, the CDR3 consists of 12 amino acids. Of all the DNA, just the CDR3 is kept, 36 bases in frame from base 1. At the junction V is shortened by 4 bases and J by 5 bases, with 9 bases in between. CDR1 and CDR2 were assigned from the germline V gene as ENHRY and SYGVKD. The CDR3 regions of human TCRbeta chains were analyzed by immunosequencing. Per the original workflow: TCRs in the repertoires were compared against a reference library of SARS-CoV-2-specific TCRs that had been generated with the MIRA antigen-specificity platform. Breadth was defined as the fraction of unique TCRs that were SARS-CoV-2-associated, and depth was defined as the fraction of total T cells that were SARS-CoV-2-associated. Using the MIRA data, each spike-specific TCR was mapped to the spike region that the TCR reacts to and placed in a CD4 or CD8 class. Log10-transformed breadth and depth values were compared by one-way ANOVA with Sidak's multiple comparisons tests. Not all clones reach the TCRdb copy of this immuneACCESS table, which keeps in-frame sequences only. Checked studies attribute under half of the gap to unresolved V genes and leave the rest unexplained. Clonal size and the V and J genes are those of that table, whereas D and trimming came from the DNA. The table for this sample lists fewer than 150,000 clones; over 75% of them were counted only once. Roughly 10% of the sample comes from the top ten.

The sequences come from peripheral blood, collected on day 0 of AZD1222 vaccination. The clonotype was recovered from an adult in good health. In this chain, TRBV10-3 is recombined with TRBJ2-7; the D gene assignment is ambiguous. The CDR3 corresponds to CAISAILDEQYF. The bases are TGTGCCATCAGTGCGATTCTAGACGAGCAGTACTTC.